The 12 T cell receptor beta chains presented below share a single source sample, sequenced in a study of radiotherapy plus CTLA-4 blockade in lung cancer. The assay was immunoSEQ multiplex PCR, and TCRdb's table has in-frame clones only and misses some. In the table there are approximately 50,000 clones, approximately 86% of which are singletons. Source: peripheral blood, taken from a patient treated with radiotherapy plus ipilimumab. Receptors were obtained from a human donor with non-small cell lung cancer that progressed on radiotherapy plus ipilimumab. Some clones in this sample may be carry-over from other donors' samples.

The chain has TRBV9 and TRBJ2-1, with D hard to call. CDR3 length: 14 amino acids. V was pared by 0 bases and J by 3 bases, with 7 bases between. Looked up from germline, CDR1 is SGDLS and CDR2 is YYNGEE. The CDR3 spells CASSVENFYNEQFF. The CDR3 DNA reads TGTGCCAGCAGCGTAGAGAACTTCTACAATGAGCAGTTCTTC.

The V gene is TRBV30, the J gene TRBJ1-1, with D possibly matching TRBD1 (6 bases). The CDR3 totals 15 residues. V was clipped by 2 bases and J by 0 bases, with 13 bases between them. Germline CDR1 GTSNPN, CDR2 SVGIG (reference sequence). The CDR3 here is CAWSLMGTMNTEAFF. CDR3 sequence (DNA): TGTGCCTGGAGTTTAATGGGGACAATGAACACTGAAGCTTTCTTT.

The chain recombines TRBV7-3 with TRBJ2-1; 8 bases are shared with TRBD2. V dropped 2 bases and J dropped 3; count of bases not matched to a gene: 6. This CDR3 has 16 residues. Germline V gives CDR1 SGHTA, CDR2 FQGTGA. CDR3 coding DNA: TGTGCCAGCAGCTTATCTCTAGCGGGTAGCTACAATGAGCAGTTCTTC. Translated: CASSLSLAGSYNEQFF.

The J gene is TRBJ2-2, the V gene TRBV6-5; no firm D call. The V and J ends lost 2 bases and 4 bases respectively, with 8 bases between them. This CDR3 region has 14 residues. CDR1 is MNHEY, CDR2 SVGAGI, per germline. CDR3 nucleotide sequence: TGTGCCAGCAGTTACAGCTGGGCCACCGGGGAGCTGTTTTTT. This sequence encodes CASSYSWATGELFF.

The J gene is TRBJ2-1, the V gene TRBV4-2, with 9 bases identical to TRBD2. This CDR3 has 16 amino acids. Germline V gives CDR1 LGHNA, CDR2 YNFKEQ. V trimming: 1 base; J trimming: 4 bases; junction bases outside the gene matches: 5. CDR3 in DNA: TGTGCCAGCAGCCAAGCTCGGACTAGCGTATACAATGAGCAGTTCTTC. Its protein is CASSQARTSVYNEQFF.

This rearrangement joins TRBV6-4 to TRBJ1-2; TRBD1 matches at 8 bases. The CDR3 extends over 15 amino acids. Germline V lookup: CDR1 MRHNA, CDR2 SNTAGT. The J segment lost 2 bases and the V segment lost 4 bases, leaving 6 bases of the junction unmatched. CDR3 sequence reads: CASSVPRTGNYGYTF. The CDR3 DNA follows: TGTGCCAGCAGTGTCCCACGGACAGGGAACTATGGCTACACCTTC.

The V gene is TRBV27, the J gene TRBJ1-2, with D uncertain. With 6 bases removed from V and 2 bases from J, the gap between germline ends came to 10 bases. This CDR3 is 13 amino acids long. Germline V gene sequence: CDR1 MNHEY, CDR2 SMNVEV (reference sequence). The CDR3 DNA reads as TGTGCCAGCAGAACCCTCGGGAACTATGGCTACACCTTC. Residues: CASRTLGNYGYTF.

In this sample, this clone turned up a few times. The gene calls are TRBV6-6 and TRBJ2-5; TRBD2 aligns across 7 bases. The CDR3 has 16 residues. Germline V lookup: CDR1 MNHNY, CDR2 SVGAGI (reference sequence). J gave up 4 bases and V 0 bases, and 8 bases lay outside the gene matches. CDR3 in DNA: TGTGCCAGCAGTTACTCTCGGCCCTCGGGGGGAGAGACCCAGTACTTC. Protein: CASSYSRPSGGETQYF.

The chain recombines TRBV7-6 with TRBJ2-2; D is ambiguous. The length of the CDR3 is 13 residues. The V end was cut by 5 bases, the J end by 6 bases, with 10 bases between. Germline CDR1 reads SGHVS; CDR2 reads FNYEAQ. CDR3 coding DNA: TGTGCCAGCAGCGCCCAGTTATCCGGGGAGCTGTTTTTT. Protein product: CASSAQLSGELFF.

The V and J genes are TRBV5-1 and TRBJ2-1; TRBD1 matches at 9 bases. This CDR3 is 15 amino acids long. CDR1 and CDR2 from the germline V gene are SGHRS and YFSETQ. V was pared by 0 bases and J by 10 bases, with 8 bases of the junction left unmatched. The CDR3 loop is CASSLAWDRVGEQFF. The CDR3 DNA reads TGCGCCAGCAGCTTGGCGTGGGACAGGGTCGGAGAGCAGTTCTTC. The complete variable domain, with remaining parts taken from reference TRBV5-1 and TRBJ2-1, reads KAGVTQTPRYLIKTRGQQVTLSCSPISGHRSVSWYQQTPGQGLQFLFEYFSETQRNKGNFPGRFSGRQFSNSRSEMNVSTLELGDSALYLCASSLAWDRVGEQFFGPGTRLTVL.

As DNA, the CDR3 is TGTGCCAGCAGGGGAAGAGAGGGAAGAATAAACTATGGCTACACCTTC. The encoded protein is CASRGREGRINYGYTF. V and J are TRBV25-1 and TRBJ1-2; no reliable D call. The CDR3 extends over 16 amino acids. Germline V gene lookup returns CDR1 MGHDK and CDR2 SYGVNS. V lost 6 bases, J lost 2 bases, and 19 bases lay in between.

The chain recombines TRBV4-1 with TRBJ1-2; D may be TRBD1 (5 bases). The CDR3 covers 16 residues. Trimming took off 3 bases at V and 0 bases at J, with 14 bases between the two ends. Germline assignment: CDR1 MGHRA and CDR2 YSYEKL. For the CDR3, the DNA is TGCGCCAGCAGCCACCGCCCGACAGAATCTAACTATGGCTACACCTTC. Amino acid sequence: CASSHRPTESNYGYTF.